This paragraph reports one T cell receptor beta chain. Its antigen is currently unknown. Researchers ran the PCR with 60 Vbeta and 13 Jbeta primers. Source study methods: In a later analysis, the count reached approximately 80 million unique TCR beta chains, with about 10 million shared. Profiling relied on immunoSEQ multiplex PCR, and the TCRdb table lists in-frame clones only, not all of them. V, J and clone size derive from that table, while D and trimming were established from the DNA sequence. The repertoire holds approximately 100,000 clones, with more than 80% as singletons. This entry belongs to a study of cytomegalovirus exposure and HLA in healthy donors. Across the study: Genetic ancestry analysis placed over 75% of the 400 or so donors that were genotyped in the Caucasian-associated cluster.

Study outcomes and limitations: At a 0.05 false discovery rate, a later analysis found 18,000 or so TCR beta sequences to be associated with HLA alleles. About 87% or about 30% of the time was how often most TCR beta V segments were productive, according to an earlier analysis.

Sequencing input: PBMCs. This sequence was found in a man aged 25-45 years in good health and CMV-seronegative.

For the CDR3, the DNA is TGTGCCAGCAGATCACAGGGGAACTATGGCTACACCTTC. Residues: CASRSQGNYGYTF. The chain uses TRBV6-6 and TRBJ1-2; 7 nucleotides agree with TRBD1. Looked up from germline, CDR1 is MNHNY and CDR2 is SVGAGI (reference sequence). CDR3 length: 13 amino acids. The J segment lost 2 bases and the V segment lost 6 bases, leaving 3 bases of the junction unmatched.